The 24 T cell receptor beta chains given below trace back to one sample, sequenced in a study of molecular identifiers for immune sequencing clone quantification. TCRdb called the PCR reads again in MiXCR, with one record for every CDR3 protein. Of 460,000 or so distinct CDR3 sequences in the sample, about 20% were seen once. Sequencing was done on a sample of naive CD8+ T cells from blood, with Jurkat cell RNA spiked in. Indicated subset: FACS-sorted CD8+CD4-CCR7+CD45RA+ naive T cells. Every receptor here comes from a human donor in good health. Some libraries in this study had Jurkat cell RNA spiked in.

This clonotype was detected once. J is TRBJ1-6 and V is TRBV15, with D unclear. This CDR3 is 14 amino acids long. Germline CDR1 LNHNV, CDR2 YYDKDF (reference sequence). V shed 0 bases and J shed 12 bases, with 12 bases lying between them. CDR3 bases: TGTGCCACCAGCAGAGAGGGCGTGGGCTTACCCCTCCACTTT. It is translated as CATSREGVGLPLHF.

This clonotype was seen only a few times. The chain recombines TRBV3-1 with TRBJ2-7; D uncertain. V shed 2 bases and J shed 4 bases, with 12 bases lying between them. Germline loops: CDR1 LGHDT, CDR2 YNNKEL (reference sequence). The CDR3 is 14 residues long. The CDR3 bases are TGTGCCAGCAGCCAAACGGCCGAATTTTACGAGCAGTACTTC. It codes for CASSQTAEFYEQYF.

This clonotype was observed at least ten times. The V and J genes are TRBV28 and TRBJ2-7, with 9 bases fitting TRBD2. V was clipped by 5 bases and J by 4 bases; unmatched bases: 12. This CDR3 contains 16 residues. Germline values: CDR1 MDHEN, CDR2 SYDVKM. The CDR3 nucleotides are TGTGCCAGCAGTCCCCGGAGTAGCGGGAGTGTTTACGAGCAGTACTTC. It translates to CASSPRSSGSVYEQYF.

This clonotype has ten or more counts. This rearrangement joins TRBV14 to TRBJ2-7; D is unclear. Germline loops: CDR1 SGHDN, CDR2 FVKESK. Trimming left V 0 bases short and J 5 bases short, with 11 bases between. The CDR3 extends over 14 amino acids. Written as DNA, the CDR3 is TGTGCCAGCAGCCAAGACCTTCTGCCTGACGAGCAGTACTTC. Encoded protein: CASSQDLLPDEQYF.

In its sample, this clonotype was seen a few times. The CDR3: CASSLDRGPGDTQYF. The CDR3 DNA follows: TGTGCCAGTAGTCTGGACAGGGGCCCGGGAGATACGCAGTATTTT. The rearrangement joins TRBV19 to TRBJ2-3; 9 bases map to TRBD1. With V trimmed by 5 bases and J by 5 bases, 8 bases remained unmatched. Germline V gene data show CDR1 as LNHDA and CDR2 as SQIVND (reference sequence). The CDR3 totals 15 residues.

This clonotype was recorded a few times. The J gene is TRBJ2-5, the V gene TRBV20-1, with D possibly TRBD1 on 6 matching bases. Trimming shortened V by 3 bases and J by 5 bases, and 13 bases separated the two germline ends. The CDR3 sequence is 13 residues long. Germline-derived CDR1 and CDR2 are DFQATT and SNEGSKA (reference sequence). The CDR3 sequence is CSASRTEMETQYF. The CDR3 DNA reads TGCAGTGCTAGTCGGACAGAGATGGAGACCCAGTACTTC.

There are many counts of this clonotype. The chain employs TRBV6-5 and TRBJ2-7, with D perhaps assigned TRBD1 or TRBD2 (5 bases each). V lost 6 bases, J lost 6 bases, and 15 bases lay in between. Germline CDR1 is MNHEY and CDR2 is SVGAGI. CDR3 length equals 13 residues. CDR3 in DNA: TGTGCCAGCAGCCCCAGGGTTGAGGGCGAGCAGTACTTC. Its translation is CASSPRVEGEQYF.

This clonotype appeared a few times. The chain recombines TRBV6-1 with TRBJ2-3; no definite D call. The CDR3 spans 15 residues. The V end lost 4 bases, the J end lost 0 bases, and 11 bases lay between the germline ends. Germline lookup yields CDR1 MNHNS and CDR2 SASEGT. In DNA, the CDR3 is TGTGCCAGCAGTGGCTGGACGCTCAGCACAGATACGCAGTATTTT. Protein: CASSGWTLSTDTQYF.

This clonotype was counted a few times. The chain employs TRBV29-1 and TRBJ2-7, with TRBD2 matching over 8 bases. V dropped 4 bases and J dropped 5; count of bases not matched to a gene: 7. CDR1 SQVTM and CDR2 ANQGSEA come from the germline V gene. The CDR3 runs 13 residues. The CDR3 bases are TGCAGCGTTGGTGGCGGGGGGATCCACGAGCAGTACTTC. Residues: CSVGGGGIHEQYF.

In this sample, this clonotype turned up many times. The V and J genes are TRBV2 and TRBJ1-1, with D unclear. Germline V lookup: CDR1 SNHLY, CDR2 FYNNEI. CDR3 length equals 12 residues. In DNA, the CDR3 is TGTGCAGGAGTGGGCGGGGAGACTGAAGCTTTCTTT. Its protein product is CAGVGGETEAFF.

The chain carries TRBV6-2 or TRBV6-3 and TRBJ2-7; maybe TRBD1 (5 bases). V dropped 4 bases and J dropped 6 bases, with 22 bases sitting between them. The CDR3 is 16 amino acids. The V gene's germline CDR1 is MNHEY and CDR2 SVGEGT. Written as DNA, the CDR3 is TGTGCCAGCAGTTCCCCCCCCCCCGACAGTATACGCGAGCAGTACTTC. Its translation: CASSSPPPDSIREQYF.

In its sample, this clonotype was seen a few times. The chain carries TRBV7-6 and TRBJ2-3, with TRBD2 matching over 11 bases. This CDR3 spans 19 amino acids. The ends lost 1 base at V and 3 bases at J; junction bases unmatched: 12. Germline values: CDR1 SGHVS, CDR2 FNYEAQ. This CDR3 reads CASSLDRPGTSGETDTQYF. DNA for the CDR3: TGTGCCAGCAGCTTAGACCGTCCGGGGACTAGCGGAGAAACAGATACGCAGTATTTT. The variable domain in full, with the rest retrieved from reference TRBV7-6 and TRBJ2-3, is GAGVSQSPRYKVTKRGQDVALRCDPISGHVSLYWYRQALGQGPEFLTYFNYEAQQDKSGLPNDRFSAERPEGSISTLTIQRTEQRDSAMYRCASSLDRPGTSGETDTQYFGPGTRLTVL.

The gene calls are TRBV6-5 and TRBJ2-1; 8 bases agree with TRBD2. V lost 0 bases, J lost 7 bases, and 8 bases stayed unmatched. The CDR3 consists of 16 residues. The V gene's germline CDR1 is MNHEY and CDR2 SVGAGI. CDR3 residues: CASSYSTLADDNEQFF. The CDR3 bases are TGTGCCAGCAGTTACTCGACACTAGCGGATGATAATGAGCAGTTCTTC.

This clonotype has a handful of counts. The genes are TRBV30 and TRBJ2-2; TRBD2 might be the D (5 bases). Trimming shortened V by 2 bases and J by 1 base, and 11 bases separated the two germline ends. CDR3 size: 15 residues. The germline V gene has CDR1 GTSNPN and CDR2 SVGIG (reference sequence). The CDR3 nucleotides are TGTGCCTGGAGTTCAAAACGGGGGAACACCGGGGAGCTGTTTTTT. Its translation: CAWSSKRGNTGELFF.

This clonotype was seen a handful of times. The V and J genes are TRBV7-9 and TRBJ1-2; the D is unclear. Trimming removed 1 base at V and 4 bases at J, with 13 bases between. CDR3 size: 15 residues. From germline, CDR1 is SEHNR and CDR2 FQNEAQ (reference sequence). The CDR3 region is CASSLVTEATYGYTF. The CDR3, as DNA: TGTGCCAGCAGCTTAGTGACCGAAGCCACCTATGGCTACACCTTC. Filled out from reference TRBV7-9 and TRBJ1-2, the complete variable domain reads DTGVSQNPRHKITKRGQNVTFRCDPISEHNRLYWYRQTLGQGPEFLTYFQNEAQLEKSRLLSDRFSAERPKGSFSTLEIQRTEQGDSAMYLCASSLVTEATYGYTFGSGTRLTVV.

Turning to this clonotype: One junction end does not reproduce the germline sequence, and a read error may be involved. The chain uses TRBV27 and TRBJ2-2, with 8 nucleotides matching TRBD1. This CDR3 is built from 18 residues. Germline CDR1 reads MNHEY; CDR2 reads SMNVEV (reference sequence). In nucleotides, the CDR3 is TGTGCCAGCAGTTTATCTGGACAGGGACGGTCGAACACCGGGGAGCTGGTTTTT. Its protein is CASSLSGQGRSNTGELVF.

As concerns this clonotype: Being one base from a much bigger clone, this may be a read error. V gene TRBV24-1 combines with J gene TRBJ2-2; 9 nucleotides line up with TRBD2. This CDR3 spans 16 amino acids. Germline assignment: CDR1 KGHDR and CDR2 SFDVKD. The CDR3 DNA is TGTGCCACCTGTGATTTACGCGGGGGGGCTCAGGGGGAGCTGTTTTTT. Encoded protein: CATCDLRGGAQGELFF.

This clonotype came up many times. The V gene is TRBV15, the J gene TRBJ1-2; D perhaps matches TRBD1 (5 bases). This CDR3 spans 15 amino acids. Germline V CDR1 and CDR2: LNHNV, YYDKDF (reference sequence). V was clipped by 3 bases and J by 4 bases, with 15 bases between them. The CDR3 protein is CATSRMMSGGYGYTF. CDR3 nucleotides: TGTGCCACCAGCAGGATGATGTCCGGGGGCTATGGCTACACCTTC.

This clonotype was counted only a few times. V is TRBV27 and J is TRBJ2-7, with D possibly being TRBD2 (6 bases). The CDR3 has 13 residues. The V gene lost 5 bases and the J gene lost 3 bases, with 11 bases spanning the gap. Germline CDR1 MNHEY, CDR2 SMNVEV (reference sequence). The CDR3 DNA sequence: TGTGCCAGCAGTAATAGCGGTTACTACGAGCAGTACTTC. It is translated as CASSNSGYYEQYF.

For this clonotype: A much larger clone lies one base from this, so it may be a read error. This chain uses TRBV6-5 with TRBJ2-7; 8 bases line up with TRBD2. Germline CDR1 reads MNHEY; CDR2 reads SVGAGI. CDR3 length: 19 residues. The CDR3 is CASSPPSEPFTSGGRVQCF. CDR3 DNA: TGTGCCAGCAGTCCGCCCTCGGAGCCCTTTACTAGCGGAGGTAGAGTGCAGTGCTTC.

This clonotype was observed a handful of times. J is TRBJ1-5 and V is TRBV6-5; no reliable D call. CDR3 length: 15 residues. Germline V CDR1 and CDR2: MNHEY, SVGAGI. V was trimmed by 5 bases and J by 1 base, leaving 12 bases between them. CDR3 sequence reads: CASSPEPLSNQPQHF. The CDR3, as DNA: TGTGCCAGCAGTCCCGAACCTTTAAGCAATCAGCCCCAGCATTTT.

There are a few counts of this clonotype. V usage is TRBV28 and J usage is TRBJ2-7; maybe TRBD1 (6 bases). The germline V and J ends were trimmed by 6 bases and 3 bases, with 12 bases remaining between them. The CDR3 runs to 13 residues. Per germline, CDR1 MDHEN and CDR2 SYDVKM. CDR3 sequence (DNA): TGTGCCAGCAGACCGGACAGCCACTACGAGCAGTACTTC. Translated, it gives CASRPDSHYEQYF.

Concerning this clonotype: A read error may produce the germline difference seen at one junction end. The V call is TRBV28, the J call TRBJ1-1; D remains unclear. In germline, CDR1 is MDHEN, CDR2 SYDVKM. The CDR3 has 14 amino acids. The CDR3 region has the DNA TGTGCCAGCAGTTTAACAGTCATGAACGCTGAAGCTTTCTTT. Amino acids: CASSLTVMNAEAFF.

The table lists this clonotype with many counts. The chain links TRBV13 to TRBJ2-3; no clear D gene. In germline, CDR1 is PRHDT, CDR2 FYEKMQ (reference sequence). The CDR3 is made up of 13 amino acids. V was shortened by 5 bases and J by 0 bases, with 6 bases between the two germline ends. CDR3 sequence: CASSKDSTDTQYF. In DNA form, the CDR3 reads TGTGCCAGCAGCAAGGACAGCACAGATACGCAGTATTTT.